The following is a T cell receptor beta chain sequence with its context. The data belong to a study of blood T cell repertoires in COVID-19. The overall study: Sources were T cells, B-cell-depleted T cells, or PBMCs; the material itself was cDNA or gDNA.

In the authors' methods: The authors estimated nucleated cell counts from reference gene primer amplification. Sequenced by immunoSEQ multiplex PCR; TCRdb stores in-frame clones only, minus some. Clone size and the V and J calls come from that table; the DNA yielded D and trimming. The sample carries under 200,000 clones, roughly 86% recorded once. With 3 bases clipped from V and 4 bases from J, the junction kept 2 bases outside the gene matches. CDR3 length: 16 amino acids. Looked up from germline, CDR1 is SGHVS and CDR2 is FQNEAQ. V gene TRBV7-8 combines with J gene TRBJ2-5; TRBD2 matches at 16 bases. The source material was peripheral blood. The sequence derives from a man in his 70s with acute or convalescent COVID-19. CDR3 in DNA: TGTGCCAGCAGCTTGGGACTAGCGGGAGGGGGAGAGACCCAGTACTTC. As protein: CASSLGLAGGGETQYF.